These 6 T cell receptor beta chains originate from one sample sequenced in a study of cytomegalovirus exposure and HLA in healthy donors. The PCR contained 60 Vbeta and 13 Jbeta primers. Sequenced by immunoSEQ multiplex PCR; TCRdb stores in-frame clones only, minus some. The table lists about 230,000 clones, over 75% of them singletons, with around 1.2% in the top ten. The specimen sequenced was PBMCs. The source of these receptors is a human donor in good health.

A single count supports this clone. This chain uses TRBV15 with TRBJ1-5; D uncertain. Germline CDR1 reads LNHNV; CDR2 reads YYDKDF (reference sequence). The CDR3 consists of 15 residues. Trimming took 2 bases from V and 3 from J, leaving 11 bases between them. The CDR3: CATSRPSQYNQPQHF. CDR3 nucleotide sequence: TGTGCCACCAGCAGACCCTCACAGTACAATCAGCCCCAGCATTTT.

The chain carries TRBV14 and TRBJ2-3, with D possibly matching TRBD1 (5 bases). The ends were cut back, 1 base at V and 5 bases at J, with 7 bases in the middle. The CDR3 runs to 13 residues. Germline CDR1 and CDR2: SGHDN and FVKESK. The CDR3 region has the DNA TGTGCCAGCAGCCAAGGAAGGGGAGATACGCAGTATTTT. It encodes CASSQGRGDTQYF.

The chain combines TRBV28 with TRBJ1-4; TRBD1 matches at 7 bases. Germline V gene lookup returns CDR1 MDHEN and CDR2 SYDVKM. The CDR3 is 16 amino acids. V lost 8 bases, J lost 6 bases, and 15 bases stayed unmatched. The CDR3 DNA reads as TGTGCCAGCCATAAACAGCCGGGACAGCTATATGAAAAACTGTTTTTT. Translating it yields CASHKQPGQLYEKLFF.

The chain employs TRBV4-2 and TRBJ1-5; D gene uncertain. The V and J ends lost 2 bases and 4 bases respectively, with 6 bases between them. CDR1 is LGHNA and CDR2 is YNFKEQ in the germline V gene. The CDR3 extends over 13 amino acids. CDR3 loop: CASSQLSNQPQHF. DNA of the CDR3: TGTGCCAGCAGCCAATTGAGTAATCAGCCCCAGCATTTT.

This rearrangement joins TRBV9 to TRBJ2-3; D is uncertain. The CDR3 has 16 amino acids. Germline assignment: CDR1 SGDLS and CDR2 YYNGEE. V was shortened by 0 bases and J by 2 bases, with 13 bases between the two germline ends. Written as DNA, the CDR3 is TGTGCCAGCAGCGTAGATCCGCAGGCCTTCACAGATACGCAGTATTTT. It encodes CASSVDPQAFTDTQYF.

This clone was seen only once. V is TRBV7-3 and J is TRBJ1-3, with D possibly matching TRBD1 (5 bases). V lost 5 bases to trimming and J lost 4 bases, with 18 bases between them. Per germline, CDR1 SGHTA and CDR2 FQGTGA. The CDR3 contains 16 residues. The CDR3 loop is CASSTGGAPIGNTIYF. The CDR3 coding sequence is TGTGCCAGCAGCACCGGAGGGGCCCCTATAGGAAACACCATATATTTT.